This paragraph covers one T cell receptor beta chain sequence. In germline, CDR1 is SGDLS, CDR2 YYNGEE. J was trimmed by 4 bases and V by 0 bases; bases with no gene match: 8. The CDR3 is made up of 18 amino acids. The entry originates in a study of blood T cell repertoires in COVID-19. Sequencing used immunoSEQ multiplex PCR; TCRdb keeps in-frame clones, though not all of them. The sample carries about 110,000 clones, around nine tenths recorded once. The sample consisted of peripheral blood. The chain links TRBV9 to TRBJ2-1; TRBD2 matches 12 bases. The TCR comes from a woman between 45 and 60 years old with acute or convalescent COVID-19. DNA of the CDR3: TGTGCCAGCAGCGTAGAGGCTAGCGGGAGGGCCAGGTACAATGAGCAGTTCTTC. The encoded protein is CASSVEASGRARYNEQFF.